These 12 T cell receptor beta chains were all obtained from the same sample, sequenced in a study of T cells in tumors after PD-1 blockade. Using immunoSEQ multiplex PCR, the repertoire was profiled, and TCRdb retains in-frame clones only, with some absent. The sample includes about 4,000 clones, about three fifths of them seen just once. Specimen: tumor tissue, collected after anti-PD-1 treatment. These receptors originate from a human donor with cutaneous squamous cell carcinoma.

The genes are TRBV28 and TRBJ1-2, with TRBD1 matching 8 bases. Looked up from germline, CDR1 is MDHEN and CDR2 is SYDVKM. J was trimmed by 1 base and V by 2 bases; bases with no gene match: 6. The CDR3 is 16 amino acids. In nucleotides, the CDR3 is TGTGCCAGCAGTTTACCGGACAGGGTTCATAACTATGGCTACACCTTC. It specifies CASSLPDRVHNYGYTF.

The J gene is TRBJ1-3, the V gene TRBV9; the match to TRBD1 covers 8 bases. J lost 0 bases, V lost 1 base, and 0 bases had no gene match. Germline V CDR1 and CDR2: SGDLS, YYNGEE. CDR3 length equals 15 residues. CDR3 sequence: CASSVTGGSGNTIYF. CDR3 nucleotides: TGTGCCAGCAGCGTAACAGGGGGCTCTGGAAACACCATATATTTT. Drawing the rest from reference TRBV9 and TRBJ1-3, the complete variable domain is DSGVTQTPKHLITATGQRVTLRCSPRSGDLSVYWYQQSLDQGLQFLIQYYNGEERAKGNILERFSAQQFPDLHSELNLSSLELGDSALYFCASSVTGGSGNTIYFGEGSWLTVV.

In DNA, the CDR3 is TGTGCCAGCAGCCCAGATATATTTTCGCTCGCCCACAATGAGCAGTTCTTC. Amino acid sequence: CASSPDIFSLAHNEQFF. The chain has TRBV3-1 (or the pseudogene TRBV3-2) and TRBJ2-1; D unclear. Trimming removed 4 bases from V and 5 bases from J, with 21 bases in between. CDR1 is LGHDT, CDR2 YNNKEL, per germline (reference sequence). CDR3 size: 17 residues.

This sequence joins TRBV28 and TRBJ1-1, with a possible D match to TRBD1 (5 bases). This CDR3 is 15 amino acids long. V dropped 5 bases and J dropped 1 base, with 14 bases sitting between them. Germline V gene data show CDR1 as MDHEN and CDR2 as SYDVKM. The CDR3 DNA sequence: TGTGCCAGCAGTCCGCAACAGAGGGGGAACACTGAAGCTTTCTTT. Translating it yields CASSPQQRGNTEAFF.

The rearrangement uses TRBV6-1 and TRBJ2-3; 11 bases align to TRBD2. The trim removed 2 bases at V and 3 bases at J, leaving 4 bases unmatched. Germline values: CDR1 MNHNS, CDR2 SASEGT. The CDR3 runs to 16 residues. The CDR3: CASSERASGGTDTQYF. DNA of the CDR3: TGTGCCAGCAGTGAACGGGCTAGCGGGGGGACAGATACGCAGTATTTT.

The chain has TRBV18 and TRBJ1-6; D gene unclear. CDR3 length equals 15 residues. Trimming shortened V by 4 bases and J by 9 bases, and 16 bases separated the two germline ends. Germline V lookup: CDR1 KGHSH, CDR2 LQKENI. The CDR3 DNA sequence: TGTGCCAGCTCACTTGTCGGCGTGGTTGTTTCACCCCTCCACTTT. Amino acid sequence: CASSLVGVVVSPLHF.

The chain links TRBV7-9 to TRBJ2-3; D not resolved. Germline V gene lookup returns CDR1 SEHNR and CDR2 FQNEAQ (reference sequence). The CDR3 covers 15 residues. V lost 4 bases and J lost 0, with 11 bases in between. Written as DNA, the CDR3 is TGTGCCAGCAGCTCAGGTCATTCAAGCACAGATACGCAGTATTTT. As protein: CASSSGHSSTDTQYF.

This chain links TRBV4-1 with TRBJ2-1; D perhaps matches TRBD2 (6 bases). The CDR3 has 17 amino acids. The germline V gene encodes CDR1 MGHRA and CDR2 YSYEKL. Trimming stripped 0 bases from V and 2 bases from J, with 14 bases between. The CDR3 sequence: CASSQDLGRGPYNEQFF. Here the CDR3 DNA reads TGCGCCAGCAGCCAAGATCTTGGGCGGGGACCCTACAATGAGCAGTTCTTC.

This clone is a singleton in its sample. This chain uses TRBV30 with TRBJ2-2; TRBD1 aligns across 11 bases. Germline trimming cut 0 bases from V and 5 bases from J; bases unmatched to any gene: 8. The CDR3 has 17 amino acids. Per germline, CDR1 GTSNPN and CDR2 SVGIG (reference sequence). The CDR3 region has the DNA TGTGCCTGGAGTGTAGGACTGGGACAGGGGGTTACCGGGGAGCTGTTTTTT. Translation gives CAWSVGLGQGVTGELFF.

The chain is built from TRBV9 and TRBJ2-5, with 10 bases that match TRBD1. V shed 4 bases and J 5 bases; nucleotides not matched to a gene: 11. The CDR3 totals 16 residues. Germline V lookup: CDR1 SGDLS, CDR2 YYNGEE. For the CDR3, the DNA is TGTGCCAGCAGCATACGAAGACAGGGGGCTCGGGAGACCCAGTACTTC. It is translated as CASSIRRQGARETQYF.

The chain has TRBV18 and TRBJ2-3; weak D call: TRBD2 (5 bases). The V gene lost 3 bases and the J gene lost 1 base, with 14 bases spanning the gap. The CDR3 runs 16 residues. Germline assignment: CDR1 KGHSH and CDR2 LQKENI. The CDR3 DNA is TGTGCCAGCTCACCTCGGACTTCTACCCGCACAGATACGCAGTATTTT. It codes for CASSPRTSTRTDTQYF. Complete variable domain (other parts from reference TRBV18 and TRBJ2-3): NAGVMQNPRHLVRRRGQEARLRCSPMKGHSHVYWYRQLPEEGLKFMVYLQKENIIDESGMPKERFSAEFPKEGPSILRIQQVVRGDSAAYFCASSPRTSTRTDTQYFGPGTRLTVL.

The genes are TRBV30 and TRBJ2-5; possibly TRBD1 or TRBD2 for D (5 bases each). V dropped 1 base and J dropped 2 bases, with 11 bases sitting between them. This CDR3 is 14 amino acids long. CDR1 is GTSNPN and CDR2 is SVGIG in the germline V gene (reference sequence). The CDR3 coding sequence is TGTGCCTGGAGTGGGGGCGGGCTGCAAGAGACCCAGTACTTC. Its protein is CAWSGGGLQETQYF.